This T cell receptor beta chain was recorded in a study of T cell responses to AZD1222 COVID-19 vaccine. V lost 3 bases and J 0 bases, leaving 11 bases between the germline ends. The CDR3 sequence is 15 residues long. From germline, CDR1 is KGHSH and CDR2 LQKENI. Repertoires were generated with immunoSEQ multiplex PCR, while TCRdb's copy carries only in-frame clones and drops some. The sample consists of approximately 190,000 clones, approximately 95% of them appearing once. This TCR derives from an adult who received the AZD1222 COVID-19 vaccine. The source was peripheral blood, collected 28 days after the second AZD1222 dose. The chain recombines TRBV18 with TRBJ1-2; D not resolved. The CDR3 loop is CASSPSGEANYGYTF. The CDR3, as DNA: TGTGCCAGCTCACCCTCTGGAGAAGCTAACTATGGCTACACCTTC.